This entry features one T cell receptor beta chain sequence. Its target is not known. Nominally healthy donors were sampled, though unrecorded immune exposures were likely. The record originates from a study of cytomegalovirus exposure and HLA in healthy donors. As for the study in general: As an earlier analysis found, some 170 million T cells yielded 117 million unique TCR beta sequences.

Overall study results and limits: It was only CMV serostatus that was available as immune exposure information.

The primer mix had 60 Vbeta and 13 Jbeta primers. Data came from immunoSEQ multiplex PCR; TCRdb stores just in-frame clones and leaves some out. The table shows about 160,000 clones, with about 71% occurring only once. Sequencing was done on a sample of PBMCs. The receptor was derived from a woman aged 25 to 39 in good health and CMV-seronegative.

This CDR3 is CASSSRTEETQYF. The CDR3 DNA reads TGTGCCAGCAGCTCACGGACAGAAGAGACCCAGTACTTC. The V and J genes are TRBV7-6 and TRBJ2-5, with a weak D call TRBD1 (6 bases). The CDR3 sequence is 13 residues long. The germline CDR1 and CDR2 sequences are SGHVS and FNYEAQ. Trimming left V 4 bases short and J 3 bases short, with 9 bases between.